This TCR beta chain was sequenced for a study of T cells in Graves' hyperthyroidism and ophthalmopathy. Regarding the study as a whole: The model anticipated ophthalmopathy a median approximately 6.5 months pre-onset. Among clonotypes expanded in thyroid above 0.001, most were also found in blood.

This clonotype was detected many times. What it binds is unknown. Duration under 3 months, a NOSPECS grade of at least 4, and a Clinical Activity Score of at least 3 characterized the ophthalmopathy patients. The study based diagnoses on clinical symptoms, serum thyroxine and TRAb, thyroid ultrasound and orbital computed tomography. TCR beta CDR3 sequences were amplified from RNA transcripts. TCR CDR3 underwent first-round RT-PCR with the HTBI primer set. One entry per CDR3 protein results from TCRdb running MiXCR on the multiplex PCR reads. The sample lists 550,000 to 600,000 distinct CDR3 sequences; 14% were seen once. Germline-derived CDR1 and CDR2 are SGHTA and FQGNSA. The CDR3 is 17 amino acids. The J segment lost 5 bases and the V segment lost 5 bases, leaving 8 bases of the junction unmatched.

Sample: blood. This TCR was recovered from a woman aged 18-30 years with Graves' ophthalmopathy. The V call is TRBV7-2, the J call TRBJ2-1, with 14 bases lining up with TRBD2. The CDR3: CASSQQPGLAGDNEQFF. DNA for the CDR3: TGTGCCAGCAGCCAACAACCGGGACTAGCGGGAGACAATGAGCAGTTCTTC.